This is a list of T cell receptor beta chains from one sample in a study of response to subunit inactivated influenza vaccine. TCRdb analysed the RT-PCR reads with MiXCR anew, one entry per CDR3 protein. The sample carries roughly 460,000 distinct CDR3 sequences, about 10% recorded once. Here the sequenced sample was PBMCs from blood, taken roughly 48 days after vaccination. The receptors here all came from a man between 50 and 59 years old who received an inactivated influenza vaccine. CDR3s include the opening cysteine and the closing phenylalanine or tryptophan. D genes are given only for firm matches. The size field is filled for only some rows; it gives once, few, many or a size class.

TRBV20-1	TRBD1	NA	TRBJ1-1	TGCAGTGCTAGGAAGGGGGCCTGGGAAGCTTTCTTT	CSARKGAWEAFF
TRBV10-3	NA	many	TRBJ2-3	TGTGCCATCAGTGAATCAGTTTACACAGATACGCAGTATTTT	CAISESVYTDTQYF
TRBV7-2	NA	NA	TRBJ2-5	TGTGCCAGCAGCTTATATGGGGGCCGGGAGACCCAGTACTTC	CASSLYGGRETQYF
TRBV20-1	NA	many	TRBJ2-7	TGCAGTACTTTGGGGGGGGCGAAAAGGAGCTCCTACGAGCAGTACTTC	CSTLGGAKRSSYEQYF
TRBV5-6	TRBD1	NA	TRBJ1-3	TGTGCCAGCAGCCTCGGACAGGGGTCCTCTGGAAACACCATATATTTT	CASSLGQGSSGNTIYF
TRBV7-2	NA	NA	TRBJ1-1	TGTGCCAGCAGCCAGGGGCAGGGTGAGACTGAAGCTTTCTTT	CASSQGQGETEAFF
TRBV20-1	NA	NA	TRBJ2-2	TGCAGTGGTAAAAGGCCTCAGCCCCCCGGGGAGCTGTTTTTT	CSGKRPQPPGELFF
TRBV5-1	TRBD1	many	TRBJ1-1	TGCGCCAGCAGCGCGACAGGGACCACTGAAGCTTTCTTT	CASSATGTTEAFF
TRBV2	NA	many	TRBJ2-3	TGTGCCAGCAGCGATTTCTCGAGCACAGATACGCAGTATTTT	CASSDFSSTDTQYF
TRBV5-1	NA	NA	TRBJ2-7	TGCGCCAGCAGCAAAGGGTCCAGGTTCGGCGAGCAGTACTTC	CASSKGSRFGEQYF
TRBV11-1	TRBD2	few	TRBJ2-2	TGTGCCAGCAGCTTAACTGCGAGCGGGGGGGTCCCCGGGGAGCTGTTTTTT	CASSLTASGGVPGELFF
TRBV5-1	NA	few	TRBJ2-2	TGCGCCAGCAGCTTGGTTTTGGGGGGCACCGGGGAGCTGTTTTTT	CASSLVLGGTGELFF
TRBV15	NA	NA	TRBJ2-7	TGTGCCACCAGCAGAGAAGCGGGACACGTCTACGAGCAGTACTTC	CATSREAGHVYEQYF
TRBV29-1	NA	many	TRBJ1-5	TGCAGCGTTGGTGGGGGTAGCGGCAATCAGCCCCAGCATTTT	CSVGGGSGNQPQHF
TRBV6-5	TRBD1	many	TRBJ1-1	TGTGCCAGCAGTTACATACAACCGGGACAGATCACTGAAGCTTTCTTT	CASSYIQPGQITEAFF
TRBV7-2	NA	NA	TRBJ2-3	TGTGCCAGCAGCTTATCGTACAGCACAGATACGCAGTATTTT	CASSLSYSTDTQYF